The 23 T cell receptor beta chains below come from one sample, sequenced in a study of shared clonotypes between healthy human individuals. Some clones are missing from TCRdb's copy, which holds only in-frame ones; the method was immunoSEQ multiplex PCR. The repertoire holds over 1.5 million clones, with 95% to 99% as singletons. Input material: naive CD4+ T cells sorted from blood. Subset defined: CD45RA+ positively selected. Receptors originate from a man in his thirties or forties in good health.

DNA for the CDR3: TGTGCCAGCAGGACCAGAATAACAGATACGCAGTATTTT. Protein sequence: CASRTRITDTQYF. This rearrangement joins TRBV11-2 to TRBJ2-3; D not certain. The CDR3 covers 13 residues. V gave up 6 bases and J gave up 3 bases, with 10 bases separating them. The germline V gene has CDR1 SGHAT and CDR2 FQNNGV.

The chain is built from TRBV19 and TRBJ2-2, with D uncertain. From germline, CDR1 is LNHDA and CDR2 SQIVND (reference sequence). The CDR3 contains 14 residues. Trimming removed 4 bases from V and 6 bases from J, with 12 bases in between. The CDR3, as DNA: TGTGCCAGTAGTACTTCCATAACACCCGGGGAGCTGTTTTTT. Translation: CASSTSITPGELFF. Full variable domain (outside the CDR3, taken from reference TRBV19 and TRBJ2-2): DGGITQSPKYLFRKEGQNVTLSCEQNLNHDAMYWYRQDPGQGLRLIYYSQIVNDFQKGDIAEGYSVSREKKESFPLTVTSAQKNPTAFYLCASSTSITPGELFFGEGSRLTVL.

The rearrangement uses TRBV29-1 and TRBJ1-2; D ambiguous. Trimming pared 2 bases from V and 4 bases from J, leaving 8 bases between. Per the germline V gene, CDR1 is SQVTM and CDR2 is ANQGSEA. The CDR3 length is 12 residues. CDR3 region: CSVESSFYGYTF. CDR3 sequence (DNA): TGCAGCGTTGAAAGCAGCTTCTATGGCTACACCTTC.

V gene TRBV19 combines with J gene TRBJ2-7, with a weak D call TRBD2 (6 bases). Trimming pared 0 bases from V and 0 bases from J, leaving 12 bases between. Germline assignment: CDR1 LNHDA and CDR2 SQIVND (reference sequence). There are 16 residues in the CDR3. The CDR3 DNA reads as TGTGCCAGTAGTATAGATACGGCCGGGAGCTCCTACGAGCAGTACTTC. Amino acid sequence: CASSIDTAGSSYEQYF.

This chain links TRBV5-4 with TRBJ2-7; the match to TRBD1 covers 7 bases. Germline CDR1 is SGHNT and CDR2 is YYREEE (reference sequence). The CDR3 loop spans 14 amino acids. J lost 3 bases, V lost 5 bases, and 8 bases had no gene match. The CDR3 reads CASSIRGGNYEQYF. For the CDR3, the DNA is TGTGCCAGCAGTATTCGAGGGGGCAACTACGAGCAGTACTTC.

CDR3 amino acids: CSVEVDPTDTQYF. Written as DNA, the CDR3 is TGCAGCGTTGAAGTGGACCCCACAGATACGCAGTATTTT. The chain links TRBV29-1 to TRBJ2-3; D is uncertain. This CDR3 comprises 13 residues. Trimming cost V 1 base and J 2 bases, with 7 bases left between them. The germline CDR1 and CDR2 sequences are SQVTM and ANQGSEA.

The V call is TRBV28, the J call TRBJ2-7, with 10 bases lining up with TRBD1. The CDR3 is made up of 15 amino acids. After removal of 5 bases from V and 7 bases from J, the junction contained 11 bases not matched to a gene. Germline loops: CDR1 MDHEN, CDR2 SYDVKM. This chain's CDR3 is CASSLRQGARGEQYF. CDR3 DNA sequence: TGTGCCAGCAGTCTTCGACAGGGGGCACGGGGAGAGCAGTACTTC. Based on the CDR3 plus reference TRBV28 and TRBJ2-7, the full variable domain is DVKVTQSSRYLVKRTGEKVFLECVQDMDHENMFWYRQDPGLGLRLIYFSYDVKMKEKGDIPEGYSVSREKKERFSLILESASTNQTSMYLCASSLRQGARGEQYFGPGTRLTVT.

V gene TRBV5-6 combines with J gene TRBJ2-7; weak D call: TRBD2 (5 bases). The V gene lost 7 bases and the J gene lost 0 bases, with 14 bases spanning the gap. Germline CDR1 and CDR2: SGHDT and YYEEEE. The CDR3 has 14 residues. CDR3 bases: TGTGCCAGCGCTGCGGGCCAGAACTCCTACGAGCAGTACTTC. This sequence encodes CASAAGQNSYEQYF.

CDR3 DNA sequence: TGTGCCTGGAGGCGGCCAGATGGCTACACCTTC. It encodes CAWRRPDGYTF. The chain recombines TRBV30 with TRBJ1-2, with unresolved D. Germline V lookup: CDR1 GTSNPN, CDR2 SVGIG (reference sequence). Trimming cost V 3 bases and J 6 bases, with 8 bases left between them. The CDR3 is 11 amino acids.

The V gene is TRBV2, the J gene TRBJ2-5, with D possibly being TRBD1 or TRBD2 (5 bases each). Germline V lookup: CDR1 SNHLY, CDR2 FYNNEI. The CDR3 runs to 13 residues. The germline V and J ends were trimmed by 6 bases and 4 bases, with 12 bases remaining between them. CDR3 in amino acids: CASSLGAAETQYF. CDR3 in DNA: TGTGCCAGCAGCCTCGGGGCAGCAGAGACCCAGTACTTC.

This clone was observed once. The chain couples TRBV5-4 to TRBJ2-7, with D maybe TRBD1 (6 bases). V lost 4 bases to trimming and J lost 2 bases, with 16 bases between them. The CDR3 is made up of 15 amino acids. The germline V gene has CDR1 SGHNT and CDR2 YYREEE (reference sequence). Written as DNA, the CDR3 is TGTGCCAGCAGCCCCGAGCCCGGACAGCCCTACGAGCAGTACTTC. Its protein product is CASSPEPGQPYEQYF.

The J gene is TRBJ2-7, the V gene TRBV25-1; 11 bases agree with TRBD2. This CDR3 has 15 amino acids. V was pared by 2 bases and J by 5 bases, with 5 bases of the junction left unmatched. Germline loops: CDR1 MGHDK, CDR2 SYGVNS. This CDR3 is CASSEPSGGLNEQYF. CDR3 in DNA: TGTGCCAGCAGTGAACCTAGCGGGGGGCTTAACGAGCAGTACTTC.

V is TRBV9 and J is TRBJ1-4, with D perhaps TRBD1 (6 bases). V was pared by 4 bases and J by 8 bases, with 21 bases between. Germline V gene data show CDR1 as SGDLS and CDR2 as YYNGEE. The CDR3 runs 16 residues. DNA for the CDR3: TGTGCCAGCAGCCCACAGGGAAGGGTAAACGAAGAAAAACTGTTTTTT. It yields the protein CASSPQGRVNEEKLFF.

The CDR3 DNA is TGTGCCAGCAGCCTCGGAGCTAAGAGCGGGAACTACGAGCAGTACTTC. Translating gives CASSLGAKSGNYEQYF. This chain joins TRBV5-4 and TRBJ2-7; 7 nucleotides line up with TRBD2. With 4 bases clipped from V and 3 bases from J, the junction kept 13 bases outside the gene matches. This CDR3 region has 16 residues. Per germline, CDR1 SGHNT and CDR2 YYREEE (reference sequence).

This rearrangement joins TRBV25-1 to TRBJ1-5, with 7 bases that match TRBD1. The length of the CDR3 is 17 residues. V lost 3 bases, J lost 0 bases, and 8 bases stayed unmatched. Germline V CDR1 and CDR2: MGHDK, SYGVNS. Here the CDR3 DNA reads TGTGCCAGCAGTGACGCGCCCGGGACAGATAGCAATCAGCCCCAGCATTTT. Translation gives CASSDAPGTDSNQPQHF.

This chain uses TRBV7-9 with TRBJ1-1; no reliable D call. This CDR3 is 13 amino acids long. Per the germline V gene, CDR1 is SEHNR and CDR2 is FQNEAQ (reference sequence). V was shortened by 2 bases and J by 2 bases, with 6 bases between the two germline ends. The CDR3 sequence: CASSLTFNTEAFF. CDR3 coding DNA: TGTGCCAGCAGCTTAACCTTTAACACTGAAGCTTTCTTT.

This chain links TRBV5-1 with TRBJ2-7, with D maybe TRBD1 (6 bases). Germline CDR1 reads SGHRS; CDR2 reads YFSETQ. Trimming left V 4 bases short and J 3 bases short, with 14 bases between. The CDR3 is made up of 14 amino acids. The CDR3 DNA follows: TGCGCCAGCAGCCCAGCCGGGACATACTACGAGCAGTACTTC. Translating gives CASSPAGTYYEQYF.

This chain links TRBV28 with TRBJ2-3, with D possibly called TRBD1 or TRBD2 (5 bases each). The CDR3 totals 15 residues. Looked up from germline, CDR1 is MDHEN and CDR2 is SYDVKM. Trimming took off 6 bases at V and 1 base at J, with 14 bases between the two ends. CDR3 sequence: CASSPARGGTDTQYF. As DNA, the CDR3 is TGTGCCAGCAGCCCGGCGAGGGGTGGCACAGATACGCAGTATTTT.

V and J are TRBV9 and TRBJ2-1, with D perhaps TRBD1 or TRBD2 (5 bases each). Germline assignment: CDR1 SGDLS and CDR2 YYNGEE. Trimming shortened V by 4 bases and J by 7 bases, and 12 bases separated the two germline ends. This CDR3 spans 13 amino acids. The chain's CDR3 is CASSIRWGNEQFF. As DNA, the CDR3 is TGTGCCAGCAGCATAAGATGGGGGAATGAGCAGTTCTTC.

V gene TRBV11-2 combines with J gene TRBJ2-2; TRBD1 agrees at 9 bases. Germline V gene data show CDR1 as SGHAT and CDR2 as FQNNGV. The CDR3 consists of 16 residues. The V gene end was trimmed by 11 bases and the J gene end by 6 bases; junction bases not matched to a gene: 16. The CDR3 protein is CAGHKVGQGRSGELFF. Written as DNA, the CDR3 is TGTGCCGGCCACAAAGTGGGACAGGGACGCTCCGGGGAGCTGTTTTTT.

The V and J genes are TRBV5-4 and TRBJ2-5; D remains ambiguous. The length of the CDR3 is 13 residues. V lost 0 bases, J lost 4 bases, and 7 bases lay in between. CDR1 is SGHNT and CDR2 is YYREEE in the germline V gene (reference sequence). CDR3 DNA sequence: TGTGCCAGCAGCTTGGCCGGCAGAGAGACCCAGTACTTC. It codes for CASSLAGRETQYF.

The chain combines TRBV7-8 with TRBJ2-1, with 8 bases identical to TRBD2. Trimming took 5 bases from V and 4 from J; bases not matched to a gene: 7. Germline values: CDR1 SGHVS, CDR2 FQNEAQ. The CDR3 contains 15 residues. The DNA of the CDR3 is TGTGCCAGCAGCCTTACTAGCGGCCGGTACAATGAGCAGTTCTTC. Its protein is CASSLTSGRYNEQFF.

The V and J genes are TRBV13 and TRBJ2-5, with 8 bases identical to TRBD2. The CDR3 is made up of 18 amino acids. From germline, CDR1 is PRHDT and CDR2 FYEKMQ (reference sequence). V was pared by 0 bases and J by 2 bases, with 11 bases of the junction left unmatched. This chain's CDR3 is CASSLGLAASRKQETQYF. The DNA of the CDR3 is TGTGCCAGCAGCTTAGGACTAGCGGCCTCAAGGAAACAAGAGACCCAGTACTTC.